The next 22 T cell receptor beta chains were all read from a single sample in a study of blood T cell repertoires in COVID-19. Profiling relied on immunoSEQ multiplex PCR, and the TCRdb table lists in-frame clones only, not all of them. The sample includes approximately 300,000 clones, around nine tenths of them seen just once. The sequenced sample was peripheral blood. These receptors were collected from a young woman with COVID-19, enrolled during active disease.

This clone was counted ten times or more. The V call is TRBV21-1, the J call TRBJ2-7; the DNA was not used to check the table's D call, TRBD2. TRBV21-1 is designated a pseudogene. The CDR3 consists of 15 residues. CDR3 sequence: CASSKTQRGTYEQYF. CDR3 coding DNA: TGTGCCAGCAGCAAAACCCAGCGGGGTACCTACGAGCAGTACTTC.

The CDR3 loop is CASSQGLARNEQFF. The CDR3, as DNA: TGTGCCAGCAGCCAAGGACTAGCGAGGAATGAGCAGTTCTTC. This chain uses TRBV3-1 (or the pseudogene TRBV3-2) with TRBJ2-1; 8 nucleotides match TRBD2. The CDR3 contains 14 residues. The germline gives CDR1 LGHDT, CDR2 YNNKEL (reference sequence). Trimming removed 1 base from V and 7 bases from J; junction bases left unmatched: 3.

The gene calls are TRBV10-3 and TRBJ2-6; 7 positions match TRBD2. The CDR3 is 19 amino acids. J was trimmed by 0 bases and V by 0 bases; bases with no gene match: 8. Germline V gene sequence: CDR1 ENHRY, CDR2 SYGVKD. Here the CDR3 DNA reads TGTGCCATCAGTGAGTCAGCTGGGAGGGGCAGCTCTGGGGCCAACGTCCTGACTTTC. This gives the protein CAISESAGRGSSGANVLTF.

The rearrangement links TRBV30 to TRBJ1-1; D gene ambiguous. In germline, CDR1 is GTSNPN, CDR2 SVGIG (reference sequence). Trimming took off 2 bases at V and 8 bases at J, with 12 bases between the two ends. The CDR3 sequence is 12 residues long. The chain's CDR3 is CAWSPSGEEAFF. CDR3 nucleotides: TGTGCCTGGAGTCCGTCGGGAGAAGAAGCTTTCTTT. The complete variable domain, with remaining parts taken from reference TRBV30 and TRBJ1-1, reads SQTIHQWPATLVQPVGSPLSLECTVEGTSNPNLYWYRQAAGRGLQLLFYSVGIGQISSEVPQNLSASRPQDRQFILSSKKLLLSDSGFYLCAWSPSGEEAFFGQGTRLTVV.

The V and J genes are TRBV29-1 and TRBJ2-3; D gene ambiguous. V gave up 0 bases and J gave up 5 bases, with 6 bases separating them. The CDR3 spans 12 residues. Germline CDR1 SQVTM, CDR2 ANQGSEA. CDR3 residues: CSVEDRGDTQYF. In DNA, the CDR3 is TGCAGCGTTGAAGATCGAGGAGATACGCAGTATTTT.

This sequence joins TRBV5-1 and TRBJ2-5; no reliable D call. Trimming left V 4 bases short and J 2 bases short, with 12 bases between. This CDR3 is 14 amino acids long. The germline V gene encodes CDR1 SGHRS and CDR2 YFSETQ. The CDR3, as DNA: TGCGCCAGCAGCAGGCAGGAACCACAAGAGACCCAGTACTTC. Its protein product is CASSRQEPQETQYF.

The chain has TRBV5-6 and TRBJ1-1; D uncertain. The CDR3 sequence is 15 residues long. Between the trimmed V and J ends, which lost 4 bases and 0 bases, there was a span of 13 bases. Germline-derived CDR1 and CDR2 are SGHDT and YYEEEE. This CDR3 is CASSPAGGLNTEAFF. CDR3 in DNA: TGTGCCAGCAGCCCCGCGGGCGGCCTGAACACTGAAGCTTTCTTT.

This rearrangement joins TRBV27 to TRBJ2-1; 10 bases agree with TRBD2. V was clipped by 8 bases and J by 7 bases; unmatched bases: 11. Germline CDR1 MNHEY, CDR2 SMNVEV (reference sequence). This CDR3 spans 15 amino acids. CDR3 sequence: CASFSSGSRRNEQFF. CDR3 sequence (DNA): TGTGCCAGCTTCTCTAGCGGGAGTAGAAGGAATGAGCAGTTCTTC.

The J gene is TRBJ2-3, the V gene TRBV3-1 (or the pseudogene TRBV3-2); no firm D call. V gave up 8 bases and J gave up 2 bases, with 8 bases separating them. The CDR3 contains 12 residues. Germline-derived CDR1 and CDR2 are LGHDT and YNNKEL (reference sequence). The CDR3 reads CASRGDTDTQYF. CDR3 bases: TGTGCCAGCCGCGGCGACACAGATACGCAGTATTTT.

The genes are TRBV20-1 and TRBJ2-3, with D possibly being TRBD2 (7 bases). The germline gives CDR1 DFQATT, CDR2 SNEGSKA (reference sequence). This CDR3 has 15 residues. V shed 3 bases and J shed 0 bases, with 13 bases lying between them. The CDR3 DNA is TGCAGTGCTAGTGCAAGCGGGACAAGCACAGATACGCAGTATTTT. This encodes CSASASGTSTDTQYF.

In this sample, this clone turned up once. The chain uses TRBV23-1 and TRBJ1-1; 7 nucleotides align to TRBD1. TRBV23-1 is assigned to the ORF class and has an uncertain function. J lost 1 base, V lost 2 bases, and 4 bases had no gene match. This CDR3 has 15 residues. The CDR3 coding sequence is TGCGCCAGCAGTCAAGGCCAGGGGGGGAACACTGAAGCTTTCTTT. It translates to CASSQGQGGNTEAFF.

This chain links TRBV10-1 with TRBJ2-1; the match to TRBD2 covers 11 bases. The germline V gene has CDR1 WNHNN and CDR2 SYGVQD (reference sequence). V gave up 9 bases and J gave up 8 bases; unmatched junction bases: 6. The CDR3 runs 13 residues. Here the CDR3 DNA reads TGCGCCAGTTCCCTAGCGGGAGGCTATGAGCAGTTCTTC. This translates into CASSLAGGYEQFF.

The chain recombines TRBV6-5 with TRBJ1-2; 8 positions agree with TRBD1. V dropped 4 bases and J dropped 11; count of bases not matched to a gene: 15. This CDR3 has 15 residues. Per germline, CDR1 MNHEY and CDR2 SVGAGI. The CDR3 region has the DNA TGTGCCAGCAGTTTCGGACAGGGCTTTCGTGGGAGGTACACCTTC. Its translation: CASSFGQGFRGRYTF.

This clone appeared once. The chain employs TRBV7-2 and TRBJ2-7; 9 bases match TRBD2. Germline V gives CDR1 SGHTA, CDR2 FQGNSA. CDR3 length: 14 residues. The V and J ends lost 5 bases and 3 bases, in that order; junction bases with no gene match: 5. The CDR3 spells CASSLTSGNYEQYF. The CDR3 DNA reads TGTGCCAGCAGCCTGACTAGCGGAAACTACGAGCAGTACTTC.

This clone was picked up one time. The rearrangement links TRBV7-2 to TRBJ2-1; D not certain. V was pared by 2 bases and J by 2 bases, with 10 bases between. This CDR3 has 15 residues. CDR1 and CDR2 (germline): SGHTA, FQGNSA. The CDR3, as DNA: TGTGCCAGCAGCTTAAATAGCCCACCCTACAATGAGCAGTTCTTC. It codes for CASSLNSPPYNEQFF.

The chain carries TRBV6-7 and TRBJ1-1; D possibly corresponds to TRBD1 (6 bases). TRBV6-7 is known as an ORF, though its function is uncertain. The V gene lost 5 bases and the J gene lost 0 bases, with 22 bases spanning the gap. This CDR3 region has 18 residues. CDR3 in DNA: TGTGCCAGCAGTCCCGGGCTGCGGGGGGCAAAAATGAACACTGAAGCTTTCTTT. Translated, it gives CASSPGLRGAKMNTEAFF.

Here the CDR3 DNA reads TGCGCCAGCAGTCAGCCGGAGGGTGGGAACTCCTACGAGCAGTACTTC. Translated, it gives CASSQPEGGNSYEQYF. The chain has TRBV23-1 and TRBJ2-7; a weak D match, TRBD2 (6 bases). TRBV23-1 is assigned to the ORF class and has an uncertain function. The CDR3 has 16 amino acids. V lost 3 bases to trimming and J lost 0 bases, with 15 bases between them.

V and J are TRBV7-9 and TRBJ2-7, with 10 bases that match TRBD1. Germline V gene lookup returns CDR1 SEHNR and CDR2 FQNEAQ (reference sequence). Trimming took 8 bases from V and 5 from J; bases not matched to a gene: 6. The CDR3 consists of 13 residues. CDR3 coding DNA: TGTGCCAGCGCATCCGGGACAGGGGACGAGCAGTACTTC. It yields the protein CASASGTGDEQYF. The full variable domain, rest sourced from reference TRBV7-9 and TRBJ2-7, is DTGVSQNPRHKITKRGQNVTFRCDPISEHNRLYWYRQTLGQGPEFLTYFQNEAQLEKSRLLSDRFSAERPKGSFSTLEIQRTEQGDSAMYLCASASGTGDEQYFGPGTRLTVT.

The chain couples TRBV6-6 to TRBJ2-7; 9 bases agree with TRBD1. J was trimmed by 4 bases and V by 4 bases; bases with no gene match: 5. Germline lookup yields CDR1 MNHNY and CDR2 SVGAGI (reference sequence). CDR3 size: 14 residues. The CDR3 sequence is CASSSPDRGYEQYF. The CDR3 DNA follows: TGTGCCAGCAGTTCCCCGGACAGGGGTTACGAGCAGTACTTC.

The V gene is TRBV10-3, the J gene TRBJ1-1, with TRBD1 identical over 8 bases. Per germline, CDR1 ENHRY and CDR2 SYGVKD. The CDR3 has 16 amino acids. The trim removed 5 bases at V and 1 base at J, leaving 9 bases unmatched. The CDR3 protein is CAISRRAGQGNTEAFF. CDR3 DNA sequence: TGTGCCATCAGTAGGAGAGCAGGACAGGGGAACACTGAAGCTTTCTTT.

The chain combines TRBV30 with TRBJ2-3, with 7 bases that match TRBD2. Germline lookup yields CDR1 GTSNPN and CDR2 SVGIG (reference sequence). The CDR3 is 14 amino acids. Trimming at V came to 3 bases and at J to 4 bases, leaving 7 bases not matched to a gene. CDR3 protein: CAWRLNGRPDTQYF. The CDR3 DNA reads TGTGCCTGGAGACTAAACGGGAGGCCAGATACGCAGTATTTT.

This chain joins TRBV5-6 and TRBJ1-2; D might be TRBD1 (5 bases). Germline CDR1 and CDR2: SGHDT and YYEEEE. The V end was cut by 7 bases, the J end by 2 bases, with 18 bases between. The CDR3 runs 15 residues. CDR3: CASGISGSPNYGYTF. As DNA, the CDR3 is TGTGCCAGCGGTATCTCAGGGTCGCCAAACTATGGCTACACCTTC.